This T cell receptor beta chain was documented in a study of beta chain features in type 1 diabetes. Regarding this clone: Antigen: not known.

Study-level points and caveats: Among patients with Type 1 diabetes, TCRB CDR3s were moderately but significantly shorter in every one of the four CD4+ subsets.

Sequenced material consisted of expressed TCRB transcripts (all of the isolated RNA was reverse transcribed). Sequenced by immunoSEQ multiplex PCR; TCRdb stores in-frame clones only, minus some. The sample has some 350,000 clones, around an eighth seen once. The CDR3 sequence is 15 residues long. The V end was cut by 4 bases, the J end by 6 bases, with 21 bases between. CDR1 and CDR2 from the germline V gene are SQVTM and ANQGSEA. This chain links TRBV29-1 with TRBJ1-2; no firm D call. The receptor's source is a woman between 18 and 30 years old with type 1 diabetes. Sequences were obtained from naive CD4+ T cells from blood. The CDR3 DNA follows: TGCAGCGTTGGCGACGGGAGGGAATCAAGCAATGGCTACACCTTC. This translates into CSVGDGRESSNGYTF.